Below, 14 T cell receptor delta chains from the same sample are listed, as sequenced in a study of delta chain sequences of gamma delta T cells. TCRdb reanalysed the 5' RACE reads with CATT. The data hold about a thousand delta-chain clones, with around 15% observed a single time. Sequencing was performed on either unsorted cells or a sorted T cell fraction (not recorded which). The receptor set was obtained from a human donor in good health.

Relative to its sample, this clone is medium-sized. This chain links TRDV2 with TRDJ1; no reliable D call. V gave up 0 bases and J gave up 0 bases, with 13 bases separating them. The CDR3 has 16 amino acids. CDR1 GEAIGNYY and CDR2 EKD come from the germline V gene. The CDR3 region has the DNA TGTGCCTGTGACACCGTGGTCCCGGAGTACACCGATAAACTCATCTTT. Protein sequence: CACDTVVPEYTDKLIF.

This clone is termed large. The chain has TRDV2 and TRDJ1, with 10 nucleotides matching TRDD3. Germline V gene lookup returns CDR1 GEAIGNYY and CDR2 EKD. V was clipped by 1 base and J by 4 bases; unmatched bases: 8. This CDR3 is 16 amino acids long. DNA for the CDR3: TGTGCCTGTGACACTCTGACTCTGGGGGATAGCGATAAACTCATCTTT. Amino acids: CACDTLTLGDSDKLIF.

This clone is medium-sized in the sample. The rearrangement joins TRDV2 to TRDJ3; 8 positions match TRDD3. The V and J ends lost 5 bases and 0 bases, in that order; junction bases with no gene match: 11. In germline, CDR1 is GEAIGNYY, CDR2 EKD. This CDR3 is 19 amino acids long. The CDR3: CACVLLGGPSSWDTRQMFF. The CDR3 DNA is TGTGCCTGTGTCCTACTGGGGGGCCCGAGCTCCTGGGACACCCGACAGATGTTTTTC.

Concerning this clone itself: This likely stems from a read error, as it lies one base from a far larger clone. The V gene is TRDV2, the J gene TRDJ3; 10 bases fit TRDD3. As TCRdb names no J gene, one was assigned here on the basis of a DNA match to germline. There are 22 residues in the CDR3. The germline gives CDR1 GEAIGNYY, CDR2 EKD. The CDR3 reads CACDTAGGYAGAVSWDPRQMFF. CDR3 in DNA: TGTGCCTGTGACACCGCCGGGGGATACGCCGGGGCGGTTTCCTGGGACCCCCGACAGATGTTTTTC.

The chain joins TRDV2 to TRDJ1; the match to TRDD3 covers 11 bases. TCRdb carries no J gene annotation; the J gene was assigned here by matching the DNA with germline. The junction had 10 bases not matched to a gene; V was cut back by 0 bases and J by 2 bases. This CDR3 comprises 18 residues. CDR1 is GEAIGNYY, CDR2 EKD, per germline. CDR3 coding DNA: TGTGCCTGTGACACCCTTCAACTGGGGGATATGGGTACCGATAAACTCATCTTT. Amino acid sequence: CACDTLQLGDMGTDKLIF.

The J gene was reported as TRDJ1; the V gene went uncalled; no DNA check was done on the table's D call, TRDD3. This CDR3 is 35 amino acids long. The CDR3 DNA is TGTGCTTCCGATCTACAAGCAGTGGTATCAACGCAGAGTGCGGTCATTTCGTCTCTTGGGGGCTACTATCAGAACTGGGGGCCGTACACCGATAAACTCATCTTT. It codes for CASDLQAVVSTQSAVISSLGGYYQNWGPYTDKLIF.

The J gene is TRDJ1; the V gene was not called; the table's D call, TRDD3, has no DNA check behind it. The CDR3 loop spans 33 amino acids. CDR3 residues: CSGINAESCLLLSWGRVFILMCFIVPSCDKLIF. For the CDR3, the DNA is TGCAGTGGTATCAACGCAGAGTCCTGTTTGCTCTTGTCTTGGGGGAGGGTTTTTATACTGATGTGTTTCATTGTGCCTTCCTGCGATAAACTCATCTTT.

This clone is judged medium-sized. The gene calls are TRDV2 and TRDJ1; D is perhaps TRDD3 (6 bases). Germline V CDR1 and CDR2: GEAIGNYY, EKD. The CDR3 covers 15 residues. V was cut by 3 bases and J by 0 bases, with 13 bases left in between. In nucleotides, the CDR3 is TGTGCCTGTGACCTCTTGGGGGCCCACACCGATAAACTCATCTTT. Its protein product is CACDLLGAHTDKLIF.

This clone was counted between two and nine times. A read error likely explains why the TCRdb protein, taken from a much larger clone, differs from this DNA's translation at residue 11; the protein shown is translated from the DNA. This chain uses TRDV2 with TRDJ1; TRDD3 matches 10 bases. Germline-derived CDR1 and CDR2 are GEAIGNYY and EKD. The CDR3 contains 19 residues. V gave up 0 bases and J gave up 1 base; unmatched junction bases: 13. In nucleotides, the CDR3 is TGTGCCTGTGACACCGTGGGGGGATACGCCAGATCGTCCACCGATAAACTCATCTTT. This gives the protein CACDTVGGYARSSTDKLIF.

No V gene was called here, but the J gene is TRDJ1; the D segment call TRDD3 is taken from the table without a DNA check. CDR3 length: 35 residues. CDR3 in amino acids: CASDLTLSDKQWYQRRVYLLLLLGGGPLYTDKLIF. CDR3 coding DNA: TGTGCTTCCGATCTCACTCTATCCGACAAGCAGTGGTATCAACGCAGAGTGTATTTGCTTCTTCTCTTGGGGGGGGGACCCCTATACACCGATAAACTCATCTTT.

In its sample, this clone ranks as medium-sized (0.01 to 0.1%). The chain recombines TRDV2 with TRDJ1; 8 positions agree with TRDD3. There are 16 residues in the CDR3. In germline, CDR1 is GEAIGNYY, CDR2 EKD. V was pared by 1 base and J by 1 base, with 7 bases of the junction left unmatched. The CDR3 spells CACDTLGDSPTDKLIF. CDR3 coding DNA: TGTGCCTGTGACACTCTGGGGGACTCTCCCACCGATAAACTCATCTTT.

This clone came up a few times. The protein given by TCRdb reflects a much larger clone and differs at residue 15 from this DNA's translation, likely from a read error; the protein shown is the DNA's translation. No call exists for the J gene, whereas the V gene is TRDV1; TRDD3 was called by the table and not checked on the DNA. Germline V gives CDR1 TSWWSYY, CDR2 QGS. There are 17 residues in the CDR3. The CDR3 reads CALGENPSLPLTDKRIF. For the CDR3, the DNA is TGTGCTCTTGGGGAGAACCCTTCCCTACCACTGACCGATAAACGCATCTTT.

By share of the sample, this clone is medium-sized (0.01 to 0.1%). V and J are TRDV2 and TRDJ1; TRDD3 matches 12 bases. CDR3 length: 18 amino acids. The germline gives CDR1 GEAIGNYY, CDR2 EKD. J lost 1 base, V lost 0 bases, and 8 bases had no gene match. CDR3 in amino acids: CACDTLLLGDTSTDKLIF. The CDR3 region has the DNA TGTGCCTGTGACACCCTCTTACTGGGGGATACCTCCACCGATAAACTCATCTTT.

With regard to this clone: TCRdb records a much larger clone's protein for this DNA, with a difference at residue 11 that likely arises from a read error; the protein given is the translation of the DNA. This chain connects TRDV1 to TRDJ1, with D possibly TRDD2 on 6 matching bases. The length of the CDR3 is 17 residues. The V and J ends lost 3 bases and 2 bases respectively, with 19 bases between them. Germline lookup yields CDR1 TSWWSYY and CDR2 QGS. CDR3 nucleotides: TGTGCTCTTGGGGAGAACCCTTCCCTACCACCGACCGATAAACTCATCTTT. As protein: CALGENPSLPPTDKLIF.